This T cell receptor beta chain originates from a study of control samples from healthy donors and cancer patients. TCRdb keeps only in-frame clones here, not all; method: immunoSEQ multiplex PCR. The profile shows 150,000 to 200,000 clones, roughly nine tenths of them singletons. J lost 8 bases, V lost 4 bases, and 1 base had no gene match. The CDR3 covers 12 residues. Germline CDR1 MDHEN, CDR2 SYDVKM. The chain recombines TRBV28 with TRBJ1-2, with 10 bases aligning to TRBD1. Sequenced material: blood. This clonotype was sampled from a woman aged 25 to 45 in good health. The CDR3 spells CASSSTGGGYTF. CDR3 coding DNA: TGTGCCAGCAGTTCGACAGGGGGCGGCTACACCTTC.